Listed below are T cell receptor beta chains from one sample, sequenced in a study of PD-1 blockade in classical Hodgkin lymphoma. Repertoires were generated with immunoSEQ multiplex PCR, while TCRdb's copy carries only in-frame clones and drops some. The table lists 24,000 or so clones, 80% of them singletons. Sequencing used peripheral blood mononuclear cells (PBMCs), obtained before the second cycle of nivolumab. These receptors were obtained from a human donor with classical Hodgkin lymphoma. The CDR3 runs from the conserved cysteine through the conserved F or W. Some rows have no size entry. The others give once, few or many, or a class for an expanded clone.

v_call	cdr3_length	clone_size	j_call	cdr3_aa
TRBV27	16	-	TRBJ1-2	CASSWAGTGYFYGYTF
TRBV9	20	-	TRBJ2-1	CASSVGHAVAGGGLYNEQFF
TRBV7-8	14	-	TRBJ2-2	CASSLLESTGELFF
TRBV2	13	-	TRBJ1-2	CASIGRGSGGYTF
TRBV5-6	17	-	TRBJ1-2	CASSPPPGQGSNYGYTF
TRBV9	18	-	TRBJ1-3	CASSVGISTRVSGNTIYF
TRBV4-1	15	once	TRBJ1-5	CASSREDRYNQPQHF
TRBV19	16	-	TRBJ2-2	CASSIDRTGPYGELFF
TRBV11-2	14	-	TRBJ2-4	CASSLSVAKNIQYF
TRBV2	15	-	TRBJ2-3	CASSELGQITDTQYF
TRBV5-6	13	-	TRBJ2-1	CASSGNRGRMQFF
TRBV9	15	-	TRBJ1-2	CASSEGPQGAGGYTF
TRBV28	15	-	TRBJ1-5	CASSFSAGLNQPQHF
TRBV4-1	15	-	TRBJ2-1	CASSRTGLAGGEQFF
TRBV6-5	13	-	TRBJ1-2	CASTRISGYGYTF
TRBV6-6	16	-	TRBJ2-7	CASSSPGLAANYEQYF
TRBV5-1	15	-	TRBJ2-2	CASSFKGGDTGELFF
TRBV29-1	13	-	TRBJ2-7	CSASIDGVGEQYF
TRBV5-4	16	-	TRBJ2-1	CASSWGTGFFLNEQFF
TRBV30	15	-	TRBJ2-7	CAWSGTSGSPHEQYF
TRBV6-6	14	-	TRBJ2-5	CASSYDGARETQYF
TRBV6-5	13	-	TRBJ1-2	CASSTGLVGGYTF
TRBV6-4	15	-	TRBJ1-3	CASGPQGSWGNTIYF